The TCR beta chain described here comes from a study of early T cells in non-severe SARS-CoV-2 infection (dated by TCRdb to the early 2020s). In the study overall: Bulk RNA from unsorted whole blood was used for TCR sequencing, so alpha and beta chains could not be paired.

The study was a case-control design nested within a healthcare worker cohort in London, UK, with weekly nasopharyngeal swab PCR tests and blood sampling. Healthcare workers were enrolled in the week of the UK lockdown, from 23 to 31 March 2020, and were followed every week for up to 16 weeks. The library came from 5' RACE. The data were produced on a NextSeq 500. Unique molecular identifiers were attached to individual cDNA molecules in the TCR library protocol so that sequencing error and PCR bias could be corrected. TCR alpha and beta chains were both sequenced, and the abundances of alpha and beta sequences in each sample were closely correlated with each other. The source study handled its data this way. Decombinator V4 was used to perform V gene, J gene and CDR3 annotation of TCR sequences. TCRs were defined as expanded if a significant change between any two time points was detected under a Poisson model with p below 0.0001. Abundances of TCRs were expressed as counts per million after normalisation to the total number of TCRs sequenced in each sample. MAIT TCRs were defined by TRAV1-2 paired with TRAJ12, TRAJ20 or TRAJ33, and iNKT TCRs by TRAV10 paired with TRAJ18. VDJdb, accessed on 1 November 2021, was searched for TCRs annotated for CMV, EBV and SARS-CoV-2, and TCRs annotated for more than one antigen were excluded. The public reads were run again by TCRdb, first through fastp at Q25 and then through MiXCR, and only productive beta chains were kept. Rows are unified per CDR3 protein, each entry keeping the most common DNA and genes. The V and J calls here are based on TCRdb, not the publication. Across this sample there are about 32,000 distinct CDR3 sequences, with about 10% seen only once. The biggest ten clones account for around 14% of the sample.

Results the study describes overall, beyond this receptor: VDJdb matching was skewed toward anti-spike CD8 responses and likely underestimated virus-specific expansions by missing private and CD4 specificities.

This clonotype was detected ten times or more. Its recognized antigen is unknown. Per-nucleotide qualities are absent, and no much larger clonotype sits a single base away. The CDR3 sequence holds 15 residues, the cysteine and phenylalanine included. Only the CDR3 portion is preserved as DNA: 45 bases, with reading frame beginning at the first base. At the junction V is shortened by 3 bases and J by 1 base; bases outside the gene matches: 5. CDR1 is given as MGHRA and CDR2 as YSYEKL, both from the germline V gene. Sequenced input: whole blood. This chain joins TRBV4-1 to TRBJ2-7; 8 nucleotides in the junction match TRBD2. This TCR was recovered from an adult who was a healthcare worker with PCR-confirmed SARS-CoV-2 infection or an uninfected control (not recorded which). At the DNA level, the sequence is TGCGCCAGCAGCCAGATTACTAGCGGATCCTACGAGCAGTACTTC. It specifies CASSQITSGSYEQYF.